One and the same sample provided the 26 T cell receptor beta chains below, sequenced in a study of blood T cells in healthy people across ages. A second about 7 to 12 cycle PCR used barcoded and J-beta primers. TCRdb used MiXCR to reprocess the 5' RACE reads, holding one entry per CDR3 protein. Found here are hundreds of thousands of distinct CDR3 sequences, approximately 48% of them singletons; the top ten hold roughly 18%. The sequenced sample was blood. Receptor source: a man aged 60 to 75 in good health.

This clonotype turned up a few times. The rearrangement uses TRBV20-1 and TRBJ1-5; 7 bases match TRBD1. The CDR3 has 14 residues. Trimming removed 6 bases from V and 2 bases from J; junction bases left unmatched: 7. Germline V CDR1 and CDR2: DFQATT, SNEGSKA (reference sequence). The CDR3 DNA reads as TGCAGTGCCCTTTCGGGACAGCGCAATCAGCCCCAGCATTTT. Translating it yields CSALSGQRNQPQHF.

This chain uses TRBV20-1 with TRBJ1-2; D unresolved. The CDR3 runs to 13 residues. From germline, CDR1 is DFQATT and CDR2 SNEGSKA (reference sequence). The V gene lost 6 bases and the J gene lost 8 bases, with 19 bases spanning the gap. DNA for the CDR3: TGCAGTGCATCATCGGGGATCCTTGAAGGCTACACCTTC. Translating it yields CSASSGILEGYTF.

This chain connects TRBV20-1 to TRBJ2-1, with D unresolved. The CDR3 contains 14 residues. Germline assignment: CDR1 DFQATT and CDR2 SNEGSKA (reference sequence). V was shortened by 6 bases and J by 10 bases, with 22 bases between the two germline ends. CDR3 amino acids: CSALTPSSWYEQFF. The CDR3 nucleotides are TGCAGTGCGTTGACACCCTCGAGTTGGTACGAGCAGTTCTTC.

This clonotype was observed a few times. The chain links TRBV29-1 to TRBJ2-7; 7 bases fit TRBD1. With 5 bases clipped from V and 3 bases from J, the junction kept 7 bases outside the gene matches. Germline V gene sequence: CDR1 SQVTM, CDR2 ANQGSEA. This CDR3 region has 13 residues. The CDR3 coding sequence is TGCAGCGTTTACTCCGGGACAGACTACGAGCAGTACTTC. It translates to CSVYSGTDYEQYF.

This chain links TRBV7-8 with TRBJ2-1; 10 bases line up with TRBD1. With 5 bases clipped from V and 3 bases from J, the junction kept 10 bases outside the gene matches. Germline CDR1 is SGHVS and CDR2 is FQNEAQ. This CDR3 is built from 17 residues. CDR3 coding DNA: TGTGCCAGCAGCGTGAGCCGGGACAGGGGCCTCTACAATGAGCAGTTCTTC. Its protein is CASSVSRDRGLYNEQFF. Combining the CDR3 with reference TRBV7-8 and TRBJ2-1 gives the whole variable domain GAGVSQSPRYKVAKRGQDVALRCDPISGHVSLFWYQQALGQGPEFLTYFQNEAQLDKSGLPSDRFFAERPEGSVSTLKIQRTQQEDSAVYLCASSVSRDRGLYNEQFFGPGTRLTVL.

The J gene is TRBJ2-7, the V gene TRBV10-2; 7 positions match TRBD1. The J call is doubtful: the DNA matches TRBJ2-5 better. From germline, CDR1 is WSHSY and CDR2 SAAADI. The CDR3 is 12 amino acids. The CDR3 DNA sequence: TGCGCCACTTGGGACAGATCAGAGACCCAGTACTTC. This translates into CATWDRSETQYF.

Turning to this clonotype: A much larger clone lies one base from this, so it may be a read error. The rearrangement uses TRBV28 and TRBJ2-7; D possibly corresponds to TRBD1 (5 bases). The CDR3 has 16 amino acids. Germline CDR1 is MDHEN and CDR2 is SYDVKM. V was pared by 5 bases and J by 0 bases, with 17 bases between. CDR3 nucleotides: TGTGCCAGCAGTGCCCCCGGGCAGGGTCCCTCCTACGAGCAGTACTTC. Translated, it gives CASSAPGQGPSYEQYF. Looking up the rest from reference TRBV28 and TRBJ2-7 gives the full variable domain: DVKVTQSSRYLVKRTGEKVFLECVQDMDHENMFWYRQDPGLGLRLIYFSYDVKMKEKGDIPEGYSVSREKKERFSLILESASTNQTSMYLCASSAPGQGPSYEQYFGPGTRLTVT.

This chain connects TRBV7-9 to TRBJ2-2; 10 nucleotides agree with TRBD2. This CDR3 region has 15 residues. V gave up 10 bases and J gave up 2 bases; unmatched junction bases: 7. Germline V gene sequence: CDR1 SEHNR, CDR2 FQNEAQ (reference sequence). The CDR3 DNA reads TGTGCCACCGATAGCGGGGGGCTTAACACCGGGGAGCTGTTTTTT. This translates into CATDSGGLNTGELFF.

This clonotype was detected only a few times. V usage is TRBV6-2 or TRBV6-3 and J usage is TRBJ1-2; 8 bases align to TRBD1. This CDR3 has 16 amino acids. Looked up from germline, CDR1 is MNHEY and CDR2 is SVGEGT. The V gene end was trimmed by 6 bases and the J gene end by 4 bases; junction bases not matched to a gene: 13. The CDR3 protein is CASSLGGTGVVYGYTF. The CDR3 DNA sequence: TGTGCCAGCAGCTTGGGTGGGACAGGAGTCGTCTATGGCTACACCTTC.

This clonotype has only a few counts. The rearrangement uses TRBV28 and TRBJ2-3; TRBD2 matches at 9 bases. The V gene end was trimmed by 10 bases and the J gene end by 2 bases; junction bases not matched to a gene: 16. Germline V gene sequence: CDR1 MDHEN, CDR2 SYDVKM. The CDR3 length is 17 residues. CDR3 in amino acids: CATTTRRASGATDTQYF. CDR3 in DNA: TGTGCCACCACCACCCGAAGGGCTAGCGGGGCCACAGATACGCAGTATTTT.

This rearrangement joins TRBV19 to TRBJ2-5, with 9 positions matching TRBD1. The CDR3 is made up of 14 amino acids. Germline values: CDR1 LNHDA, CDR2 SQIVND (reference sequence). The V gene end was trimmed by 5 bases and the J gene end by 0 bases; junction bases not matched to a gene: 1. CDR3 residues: CASSGTGNQETQYF. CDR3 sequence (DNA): TGTGCCAGTAGTGGGACAGGGAACCAAGAGACCCAGTACTTC.

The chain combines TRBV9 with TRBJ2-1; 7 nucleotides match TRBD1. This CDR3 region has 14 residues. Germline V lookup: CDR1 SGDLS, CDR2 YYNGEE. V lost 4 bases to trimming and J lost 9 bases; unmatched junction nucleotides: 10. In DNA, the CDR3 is TGTGCCAGCAGCCCCCCCGAGGGGGCTGGTGAGCAGTTCTTC. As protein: CASSPPEGAGEQFF.

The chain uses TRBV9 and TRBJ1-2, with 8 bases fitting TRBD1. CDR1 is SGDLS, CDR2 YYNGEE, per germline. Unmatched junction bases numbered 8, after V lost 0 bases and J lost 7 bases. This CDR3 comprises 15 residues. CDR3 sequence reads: CASSVAPQGAGGYTF. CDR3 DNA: TGTGCCAGCAGCGTAGCACCTCAGGGGGCAGGTGGCTACACCTTC.

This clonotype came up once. The CDR3 DNA reads as TGTGCCAGCAGCGACAGGGTCAGCTCCTACGAGCAGTACTTC. Encoded protein: CASSDRVSSYEQYF. J is TRBJ2-7 and V is TRBV12-3 or TRBV12-4, with 7 bases aligning to TRBD1. The V gene end was trimmed by 6 bases and the J gene end by 0 bases; junction bases not matched to a gene: 5. The CDR3 covers 14 residues.

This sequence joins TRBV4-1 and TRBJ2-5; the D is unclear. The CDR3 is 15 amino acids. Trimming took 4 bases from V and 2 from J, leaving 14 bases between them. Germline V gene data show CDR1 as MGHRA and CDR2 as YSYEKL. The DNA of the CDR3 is TGCGCCAGCAGCCGGTCGGGCGTTCGGCAAGAGACCCAGTACTTC. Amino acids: CASSRSGVRQETQYF.

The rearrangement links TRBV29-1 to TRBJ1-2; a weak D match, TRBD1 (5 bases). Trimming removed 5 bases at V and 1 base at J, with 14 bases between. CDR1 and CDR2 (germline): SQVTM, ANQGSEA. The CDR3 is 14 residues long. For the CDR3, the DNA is TGCAGCGTTTATGGTCAGGGAGTTAACTATGGCTACACCTTC. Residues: CSVYGQGVNYGYTF.

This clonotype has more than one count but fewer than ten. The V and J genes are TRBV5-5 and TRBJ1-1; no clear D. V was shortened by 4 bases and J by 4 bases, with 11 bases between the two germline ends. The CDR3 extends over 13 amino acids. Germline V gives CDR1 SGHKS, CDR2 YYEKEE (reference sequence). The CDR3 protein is CASSLYMGTEAFF. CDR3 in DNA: TGTGCCAGCAGCCTTTACATGGGCACTGAAGCTTTCTTT.

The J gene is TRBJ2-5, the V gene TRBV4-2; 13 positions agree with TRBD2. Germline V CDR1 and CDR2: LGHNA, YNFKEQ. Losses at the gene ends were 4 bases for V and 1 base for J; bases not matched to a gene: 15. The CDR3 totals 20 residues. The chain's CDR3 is CASSLTASGTSGDPQETQYF. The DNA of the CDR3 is TGTGCCAGCAGCCTAACAGCTTCCGGGACTAGCGGGGACCCCCAAGAGACCCAGTACTTC.

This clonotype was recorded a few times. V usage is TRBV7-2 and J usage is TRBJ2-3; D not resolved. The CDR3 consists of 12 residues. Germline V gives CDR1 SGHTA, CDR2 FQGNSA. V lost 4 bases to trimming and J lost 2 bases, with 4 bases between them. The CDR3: CASSYITDTQYF. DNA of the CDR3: TGTGCCAGCAGCTACATCACAGATACGCAGTATTTT.

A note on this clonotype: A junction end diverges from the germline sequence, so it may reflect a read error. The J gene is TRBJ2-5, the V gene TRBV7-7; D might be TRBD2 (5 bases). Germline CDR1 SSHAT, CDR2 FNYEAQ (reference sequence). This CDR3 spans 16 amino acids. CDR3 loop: CASSLGFAGVLETQYF. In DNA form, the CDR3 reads TGTGCTAGCAGCTTAGGATTCGCGGGCGTGCTAGAGACCCAGTACTTC.

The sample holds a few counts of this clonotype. The CDR3 loop is CSARRASYQETQYF. The CDR3 nucleotides are TGCAGTGCTAGGAGGGCCTCGTACCAAGAGACCCAGTACTTC. The chain is built from TRBV20-1 and TRBJ2-5, with D maybe TRBD2 (5 bases). The CDR3 contains 14 residues. The V gene's germline CDR1 is DFQATT and CDR2 SNEGSKA (reference sequence). V shed 3 bases and J shed 0 bases, with 11 bases lying between them.

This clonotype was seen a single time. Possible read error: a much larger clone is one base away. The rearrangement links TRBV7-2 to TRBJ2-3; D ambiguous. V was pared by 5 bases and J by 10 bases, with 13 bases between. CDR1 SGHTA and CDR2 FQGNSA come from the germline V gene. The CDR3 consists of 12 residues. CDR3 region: CASSPQGSAQYF. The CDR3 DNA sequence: TGTGCCAGCAGCCCCCAAGGGTCAGCGCAGTATTTT.

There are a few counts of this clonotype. CDR3 in amino acids: CATRDRTYEQYF. CDR3 bases: TGTGCCACTCGGGACCGTACCTACGAGCAGTACTTC. The chain links TRBV6-5 to TRBJ2-7; D assignment may be TRBD1 or TRBD2 (5 bases each). This CDR3 spans 12 amino acids. Germline CDR1 MNHEY, CDR2 SVGAGI. V lost 10 bases, J lost 2 bases, and 12 bases lay in between.

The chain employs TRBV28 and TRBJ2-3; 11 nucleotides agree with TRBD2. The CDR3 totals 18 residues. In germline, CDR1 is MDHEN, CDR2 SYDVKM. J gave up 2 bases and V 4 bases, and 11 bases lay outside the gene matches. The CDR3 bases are TGTGCCAGCAGTTCCCTAGCGGGGGGCCAGACCCACACAGATACGCAGTATTTT. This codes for CASSSLAGGQTHTDTQYF.

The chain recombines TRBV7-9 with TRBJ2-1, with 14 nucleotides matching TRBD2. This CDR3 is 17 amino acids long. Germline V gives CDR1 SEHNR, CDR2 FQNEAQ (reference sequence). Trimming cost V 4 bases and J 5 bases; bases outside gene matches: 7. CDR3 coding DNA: TGTGCCAGCAGCTCCAAGGGGACTAGCGGGGGCCACAATGAGCAGTTCTTC. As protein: CASSSKGTSGGHNEQFF.

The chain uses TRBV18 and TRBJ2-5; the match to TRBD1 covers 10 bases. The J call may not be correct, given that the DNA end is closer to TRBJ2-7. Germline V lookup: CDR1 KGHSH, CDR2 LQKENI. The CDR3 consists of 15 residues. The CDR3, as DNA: TGTGCCAGCTCACCAAGACAGGGGGCGTTCTACGAGCAGTACTTC. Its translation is CASSPRQGAFYEQYF.